This T cell receptor (beta chain) emerged from a study of cytomegalovirus exposure and HLA in healthy donors. TCRdb's copy holds only in-frame clones and misses some; the assay was immunoSEQ multiplex PCR. The data hold roughly 90,000 clones, with 85% observed a single time. This CDR3 is built from 20 residues. The junction had 16 bases not matched to a gene; V was cut back by 0 bases and J by 13 bases. CDR1 and CDR2 from the germline V gene are MNHEY and SMNVEV (reference sequence). Study-level findings and limits: In vitro testing confirmed a few CMV-associated chains as specific for CMV antigens. Accounts indicate the classifier identified cytomegalovirus status with strong specificity and sensitivity.

As for this clone: Its antigen remains unidentified.

The TCR sequence derives from a man aged 18 to 30 in good health and CMV-seropositive. What was sequenced was PBMCs. This rearrangement joins TRBV27 to TRBJ2-6, with TRBD2 matching 15 bases. For the CDR3, the DNA is TGTGCCAGCAGTTTATCGGTGGGACTAGCGGGAGGTATAGGGCCCAGAGTCCTGACTTTC. Residues: CASSLSVGLAGGIGPRVLTF.